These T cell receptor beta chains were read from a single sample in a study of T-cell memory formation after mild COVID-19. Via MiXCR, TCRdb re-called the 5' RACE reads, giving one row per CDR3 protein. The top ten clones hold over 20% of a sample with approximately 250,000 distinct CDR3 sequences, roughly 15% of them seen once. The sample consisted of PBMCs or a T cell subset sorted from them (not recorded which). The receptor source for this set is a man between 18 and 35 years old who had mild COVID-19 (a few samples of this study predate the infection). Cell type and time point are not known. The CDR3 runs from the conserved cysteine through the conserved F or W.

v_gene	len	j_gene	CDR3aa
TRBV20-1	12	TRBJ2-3	CSARPIEYTQYF
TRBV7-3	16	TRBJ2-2	CASSFSSGTRTGELFF
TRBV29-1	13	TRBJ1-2	CSVMAGTNYGYTF
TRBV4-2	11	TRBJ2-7	CASSRSWVQYF
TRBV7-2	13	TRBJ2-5	CASSLLGSETQYF
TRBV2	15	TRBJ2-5	CASSEGAGGQETQYF
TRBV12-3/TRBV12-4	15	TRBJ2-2	CASSLRPGRIGELFF
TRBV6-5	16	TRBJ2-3	CASRRTGTTNTDTQYF
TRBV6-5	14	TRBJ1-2	CASSYHGQGYGYTF
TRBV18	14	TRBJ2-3	CASSPTGTSDTQYF
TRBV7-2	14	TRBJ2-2	CASSLALYTGELFF
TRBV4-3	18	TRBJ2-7	CASSRGEPGTGDSYEQYF
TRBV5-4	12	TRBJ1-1	CASKGGNTEAFF
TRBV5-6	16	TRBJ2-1	CASSLSASGEYNEQFF
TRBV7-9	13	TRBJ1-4	CASSFATDEKLFF
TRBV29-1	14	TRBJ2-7	CSERRSEGHYEQYF
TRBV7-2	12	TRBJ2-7	CASSSTGNEQYF
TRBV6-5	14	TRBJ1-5	CASRQGPSNQPQHF
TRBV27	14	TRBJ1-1	CASSIRDRNTEAFF
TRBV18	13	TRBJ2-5	CASSPVEGETQYF
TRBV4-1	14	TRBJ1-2	CASSQGGGAWGYTF
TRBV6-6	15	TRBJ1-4	CASSYWALGDEKLFF
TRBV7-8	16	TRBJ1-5	CASSLRARVLDQPQHF
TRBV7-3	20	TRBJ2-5	CASSQKSTSGGETYQETQYF
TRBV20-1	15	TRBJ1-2	CSARDSTWGGYGYTF
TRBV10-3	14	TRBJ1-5	CAISPAGSNQPQHF
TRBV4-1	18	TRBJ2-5	CASSQEGGILGGQETQYF
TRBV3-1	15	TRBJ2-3	CASSQALATTDTQYF
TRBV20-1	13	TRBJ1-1	CSALTGRNTEAFF
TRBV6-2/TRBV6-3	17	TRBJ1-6	CASSYYGEDRDDSPLHF
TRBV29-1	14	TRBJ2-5	CSVALGGGAETQYF
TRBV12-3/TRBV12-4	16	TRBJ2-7	CASSPKTSGVSYEQYF
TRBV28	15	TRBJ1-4	CASSPAGGSWEKLFF
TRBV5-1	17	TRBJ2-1	CASSRAGSGGILDEQFF
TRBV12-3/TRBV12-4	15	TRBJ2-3	CASSSVAGGTDTQYF
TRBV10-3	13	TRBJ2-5	CAISEGRGETQYF
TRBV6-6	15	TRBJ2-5	CASSYSRGDQETQYF
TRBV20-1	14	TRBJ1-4	CSAGHGRRGEKLFF
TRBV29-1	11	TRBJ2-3	CSVERTDTQYF
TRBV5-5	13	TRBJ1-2	CASSQTGQNGYTF
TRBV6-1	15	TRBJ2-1	CASSGLREHYNEQFF
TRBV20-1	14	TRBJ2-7	CSARESRESYEQYF